Below are 14 T cell receptor beta chains sequenced from a single sample in a study of beta chain features in type 1 diabetes. Since all of the isolated RNA was reverse transcribed, expressed TCRB transcripts were what got sequenced. The assay was immunoSEQ multiplex PCR, and TCRdb's table has in-frame clones only and misses some. Of around 310,000 clones listed, more than 9.5% are singletons. Sequenced material: naive CD4+ T cells from blood. The source of these receptors is a woman aged 25-40 years in good health.

The chain has TRBV5-4 and TRBJ1-4; 10 bases agree with TRBD1. From germline, CDR1 is SGHNT and CDR2 YYREEE (reference sequence). V lost 4 bases, J lost 5 bases, and 5 bases stayed unmatched. The CDR3 extends over 15 amino acids. The CDR3 nucleotides read TGTGCCAGCAGCGACCCGGGACAGGGGAATGAAAAACTGTTTTTT. Translating it yields CASSDPGQGNEKLFF. The entire variable domain, with the rest obtained from reference TRBV5-4 and TRBJ1-4, is as follows: ETGVTQSPTHLIKTRGQQVTLRCSSQSGHNTVSWYQQALGQGPQFIFQYYREEENGRGNFPPRFSGLQFPNYSSELNVNALELDDSALYLCASSDPGQGNEKLFFGSGTQLSVL.

This clone was detected a few times. Other nucleotide sequences from this sample produce the same CDR3. The J gene is TRBJ1-3, the V gene TRBV28; D gene ambiguous. Germline V lookup: CDR1 MDHEN, CDR2 SYDVKM. The ends were cut back, 6 bases at V and 0 bases at J, with 9 bases in the middle. This CDR3 comprises 14 residues. CDR3 protein: CASSSGSSGNTIYF. Written as DNA, the CDR3 is TGTGCCAGCAGCTCAGGTTCCTCTGGAAACACCATATATTTT.

V and J are TRBV4-3 and TRBJ2-3; unclear D gene. This CDR3 region has 14 residues. Deletions cut 0 bases from V and 6 bases from J, with 10 bases between. Germline loops: CDR1 LGHNA, CDR2 YSLEER. This CDR3 is CASSQEVASDTQYF. In DNA, the CDR3 is TGCGCCAGCAGCCAAGAAGTGGCATCCGATACGCAGTATTTT.

The rearrangement joins TRBV7-9 to TRBJ1-1, with D possibly TRBD1 on 5 matching bases. The ends were cut back, 4 bases at V and 11 bases at J, with 23 bases in the middle. Germline V gene lookup returns CDR1 SEHNR and CDR2 FQNEAQ (reference sequence). The CDR3 runs to 15 residues. The CDR3 nucleotides are TGTGCCAGCAGCTCGAGCAGCTCCCTCAGGGCTGGGGCTTTCTTT. This sequence encodes CASSSSSSLRAGAFF.

The chain is built from TRBV7-9 and TRBJ2-3; 10 bases match TRBD2. CDR3 length: 16 residues. Losses at the gene ends were 5 bases for V and 1 base for J; bases not matched to a gene: 6. Germline V CDR1 and CDR2: SEHNR, FQNEAQ (reference sequence). CDR3 amino acids: CASSRGTSGGTDTQYF. The CDR3 coding sequence is TGTGCCAGCAGCCGAGGCACTAGCGGGGGCACAGATACGCAGTATTTT.

A few counts support this clone. CDR3 amino acids: CASSSPRGEQYF. The DNA for the CDR3 is TGTGCCAGCAGCTCGCCCAGGGGCGAGCAGTACTTC. V is TRBV7-2 and J is TRBJ2-7; D is perhaps TRBD1 (6 bases). Germline-derived CDR1 and CDR2 are SGHTA and FQGNSA. The CDR3 sequence is 12 residues long. The V and J ends lost 4 bases and 6 bases respectively, with 10 bases between them.

This clone was detected only a few times. The rearrangement uses TRBV6-6 and TRBJ2-7, with TRBD2 matching 7 bases. The junction had 13 bases not matched to a gene; V was cut back by 2 bases and J by 6 bases. Per the germline V gene, CDR1 is MNHNY and CDR2 is SVGAGI (reference sequence). The CDR3 runs 16 residues. CDR3 in amino acids: CASSYGYMGGPSEQYF. In nucleotides, the CDR3 is TGTGCCAGCAGTTACGGATACATGGGAGGGCCTAGCGAGCAGTACTTC.

The sample holds a few counts of this clone. The V and J genes are TRBV28 and TRBJ2-5, with 8 bases identical to TRBD1. The germline gives CDR1 MDHEN, CDR2 SYDVKM. V lost 1 base and J lost 5; bases outside the gene matches: 6. The CDR3 runs 15 residues. The CDR3, as DNA: TGTGCCAGCAGTTTATCAGGGGGCCGGGCGGAGACCCAGTACTTC. It encodes CASSLSGGRAETQYF.

Worth noting for this clone: Other DNA sequences in this specimen translate into the identical CDR3. CDR3: CASSPRLAGGYEQYF. The CDR3 DNA is TGTGCCAGCAGCCCCCGACTAGCGGGAGGCTACGAGCAGTACTTC. The rearrangement links TRBV7-2 to TRBJ2-7, with TRBD2 identical over 13 bases. CDR3 length: 15 residues. Germline trimming cut 5 bases from V and 3 bases from J; bases unmatched to any gene: 4. CDR1 SGHTA and CDR2 FQGNSA come from the germline V gene.

This clone was seen a few times. The rearrangement links TRBV25-1 to TRBJ2-3; tentative D call: TRBD2 (5 bases). This CDR3 contains 15 residues. CDR1 is MGHDK, CDR2 SYGVNS, per germline. Trimming shortened V by 4 bases and J by 0 bases, and 11 bases separated the two germline ends. This chain's CDR3 is CASSVLRTSTDTQYF. In DNA form, the CDR3 reads TGTGCCAGCAGTGTCCTCAGGACTAGCACAGATACGCAGTATTTT.

This chain links TRBV9 with TRBJ2-7, with 10 bases fitting TRBD2. This CDR3 has 15 amino acids. V dropped 4 bases and J dropped 4; count of bases not matched to a gene: 8. Germline CDR1 SGDLS, CDR2 YYNGEE. Here the CDR3 DNA reads TGTGCCAGCAGCCTGATAGCGGGAGGAGGGTACGAGCAGTACTTC. This codes for CASSLIAGGGYEQYF.

J is TRBJ1-2 and V is TRBV4-3; tentatively, D is TRBD1 (6 bases). The CDR3 loop spans 15 amino acids. Germline values: CDR1 LGHNA, CDR2 YSLEER. V dropped 0 bases and J dropped 2 bases, with 10 bases sitting between them. The CDR3 DNA reads as TGCGCCAGCAGCCAAGAAGTCGGACAGAACTATGGCTACACCTTC. Its protein product is CASSQEVGQNYGYTF.

V is TRBV6-5 and J is TRBJ2-7; possibly TRBD1 for D (6 bases). Germline V gene data show CDR1 as MNHEY and CDR2 as SVGAGI. CDR3 size: 14 residues. The V end lost 0 bases, the J end lost 3 bases, and 9 bases lay between the germline ends. CDR3 sequence: CASSYSTGFYEQYF. The CDR3, as DNA: TGTGCCAGCAGTTACTCGACAGGATTCTACGAGCAGTACTTC.

V and J are TRBV29-1 and TRBJ2-1; 9 nucleotides line up with TRBD2. The germline gives CDR1 SQVTM, CDR2 ANQGSEA. CDR3 length equals 16 residues. V trimming: 7 bases; J trimming: 1 base; junction bases outside the gene matches: 11. The CDR3 here is CSAGRAGGPSYNEQFF. Here the CDR3 DNA reads TGCAGCGCGGGTCGGGCGGGAGGGCCATCCTACAATGAGCAGTTCTTC.